This T cell receptor (beta chain) comes out of a study of graft-versus-host responses after intestinal transplantation. On this clone: Its antigen remains unknown. This same CDR3 is encoded by further DNA sequences in the sample.

Germline loops: CDR1 MNHEY, CDR2 SMNVEV (reference sequence). Trimming cost V 4 bases and J 11 bases; bases outside gene matches: 11. CDR3 length: 15 residues. Sequencing was performed with immunoSEQ multiplex PCR; in TCRdb, only in-frame clones are kept and a portion is missing. The sample carries 95,000 to 110,000 clones, roughly 87% recorded once. V and J are TRBV27 and TRBJ2-7; 13 bases are a match to TRBD2. The sequences come from unstimulated CD4+ T cells sorted from spleen or lymph node cells, collected before transplant. The TCR was taken from a human donor who was the organ donor for an intestinal transplant. DNA for the CDR3: TGTGCCAGCAGTTCCACTCTGGGACTAGCGGGGAGGAAGTACTTC. Encoded protein: CASSSTLGLAGRKYF.